Following are 25 T cell receptor beta chains from one sample sequenced in a study of T cell repertoires in cytomegalovirus infection. From the reads, TCRdb called clonotypes with MiXCR, one entry per CDR3 protein. The table shows over 95,000 distinct CDR3 sequences, with 30% occurring only once. No antigens are known for them. The input for sequencing was CD8+ T cells from cultured PBMCs, taken from culture after CMV antigen stimulation. Receptors originate from a human donor in good health (CMV status not recorded). Some clones in this sample may be carry-over from other donors' samples.

This sequence joins TRBV6-6 and TRBJ2-7; D is unclear. The V gene lost 6 bases and the J gene lost 0 bases, with 9 bases spanning the gap. The CDR3 covers 13 residues. CDR1 MNHNY and CDR2 SVGAGI come from the germline V gene (reference sequence). CDR3 bases: TGTGCCAGCAGCCCGGACCCCTCCTACGAGCAGTACTTC. Translated: CASSPDPSYEQYF.

This clonotype was found a few times. V is TRBV6-1 and J is TRBJ2-1; D not certain. Germline loops: CDR1 MNHNS, CDR2 SASEGT. The CDR3 is made up of 14 amino acids. V dropped 5 bases and J dropped 3 bases, with 11 bases sitting between them. CDR3 sequence: CASSQPDLYNEQFF. CDR3 in DNA: TGTGCCAGCAGTCAGCCGGACCTCTACAATGAGCAGTTCTTC.

This clonotype has at least ten counts. This sequence joins TRBV12-3 or TRBV12-4 and TRBJ1-5; D not resolved. The CDR3 totals 14 residues. With 4 bases removed from V and 3 bases from J, the gap between germline ends came to 10 bases. The CDR3 nucleotides read TGTGCCAGCAGTTACTACTCGCTCAATCAGCCCCAGCATTTT. Translated: CASSYYSLNQPQHF.

In this sample, this clonotype turned up a few times. The chain combines TRBV5-6 with TRBJ2-7; TRBD1 is a possible D gene (6 bases). Germline loops: CDR1 SGHDT, CDR2 YYEEEE. There are 15 residues in the CDR3. V was clipped by 3 bases and J by 2 bases, with 15 bases between them. This chain's CDR3 is CASSSGPTGTYEQYF. CDR3 nucleotide sequence: TGTGCCAGCAGCTCAGGGCCCACAGGGACCTACGAGCAGTACTTC.

The table lists this clonotype with a few counts. The V and J genes are TRBV7-6 and TRBJ2-5; 14 bases map to TRBD2. Trimming at V came to 5 bases and at J to 5 bases, leaving 7 bases not matched to a gene. There are 16 residues in the CDR3. CDR1 and CDR2 (germline): SGHVS, FNYEAQ. Here the CDR3 DNA reads TGTGCCAGCAGCAGACAGGGACTAGCGGGGGCGGAGACCCAGTACTTC. Translating it yields CASSRQGLAGAETQYF.

This clonotype showed up just a few times. The chain recombines TRBV6-5 with TRBJ2-2; weak D call: TRBD2 (6 bases). The V gene's germline CDR1 is MNHEY and CDR2 SVGAGI. The CDR3 is 17 amino acids. Trimming left V 0 bases short and J 6 bases short, with 17 bases between. CDR3 in DNA: TGTGCCAGCAGTTACTCGAGGACTAAGCAGGCACCCGGGGAGCTGTTTTTT. Translating it yields CASSYSRTKQAPGELFF.

J is TRBJ2-1 and V is TRBV7-9, with D uncertain. This CDR3 is built from 12 residues. Germline V gene lookup returns CDR1 SEHNR and CDR2 FQNEAQ (reference sequence). Trimming removed 5 bases at V and 7 bases at J, with 9 bases between. In DNA, the CDR3 is TGTGCCAGCAGCGAAAGGCCTAATGAGCAGTTCTTC. Residues: CASSERPNEQFF.

As DNA, the CDR3 is TGTGCCAGCAGTTACAGTGCCCCTTTAGCTTTCTTT. Protein sequence: CASSYSAPLAFF. The chain couples TRBV12-3 or TRBV12-4 to TRBJ1-1; no clear D. Trimming removed 4 bases from V and 10 bases from J, with 13 bases in between. The CDR3 covers 12 residues.

CDR3 DNA: TGTGCCAGCAGTTCCGACGAACAGGGCCGGGACACTGAAGCTTTCTTT. This translates into CASSSDEQGRDTEAFF. The V and J genes are TRBV28 and TRBJ1-1, with D possibly being TRBD1 (6 bases). Germline lookup yields CDR1 MDHEN and CDR2 SYDVKM. There are 16 residues in the CDR3. Trimming removed 4 bases at V and 3 bases at J, with 18 bases between. Together with reference TRBV28 and TRBJ1-1, the CDR3 gives the full variable domain: DVKVTQSSRYLVKRTGEKVFLECVQDMDHENMFWYRQDPGLGLRLIYFSYDVKMKEKGDIPEGYSVSREKKERFSLILESASTNQTSMYLCASSSDEQGRDTEAFFGQGTRLTVV.

The rearrangement joins TRBV4-1 to TRBJ2-1; 10 bases match TRBD2. The trim removed 2 bases at V and 2 bases at J, leaving 3 bases unmatched. The CDR3 runs to 16 residues. Germline CDR1 and CDR2: MGHRA and YSYEKL. CDR3 bases: TGCGCCAGCAGCCAACTAGCGGGGGATCCCTACAATGAGCAGTTCTTC. Its translation is CASSQLAGDPYNEQFF.

Details on this clonotype: At one end the junction does not follow the germline gene, possibly because of a read error. This chain connects TRBV6-6 to TRBJ2-6; a possible D gene is TRBD1 (5 bases). The CDR3 totals 15 residues. CDR1 and CDR2 from the germline V gene are MNHNY and SVGAGI (reference sequence). The CDR3 loop reads CASSYIDSGANVLAF. CDR3 nucleotides: TGTGCCAGCAGTTACATAGACTCTGGGGCCAACGTCCTGGCTTTC.

This clonotype was detected ten times or more. The chain couples TRBV6-5 to TRBJ2-3, with D hard to call. Per germline, CDR1 MNHEY and CDR2 SVGAGI. V dropped 2 bases and J dropped 2 bases, with 5 bases sitting between them. CDR3 length: 13 amino acids. The CDR3 coding sequence is TGTGCCAGCAGTTACCAGCACACAGATACGCAGTATTTT. Encoded protein: CASSYQHTDTQYF.

This clonotype has only a few counts. The V call is TRBV3-1, the J call TRBJ2-3, with a possible D match to TRBD2 (6 bases). Trimming pared 0 bases from V and 0 bases from J, leaving 10 bases between. From germline, CDR1 is LGHDT and CDR2 YNNKEL (reference sequence). This CDR3 spans 16 amino acids. CDR3 in amino acids: CASSQEEGSSTDTQYF. In nucleotides, the CDR3 is TGTGCCAGCAGCCAAGAGGAGGGGTCTAGCACAGATACGCAGTATTTT.

This clonotype was observed a few times. This CDR3 is CASSLKAQRGGGTDTQYF. In DNA form, the CDR3 reads TGTGCCAGCAGCTTAAAGGCCCAGCGGGGCGGTGGGACAGATACGCAGTATTTT. The chain employs TRBV7-8 and TRBJ2-3, with 7 bases that match TRBD2. The CDR3 is 18 amino acids. With 2 bases clipped from V and 3 bases from J, the junction kept 14 bases outside the gene matches. Germline V CDR1 and CDR2: SGHVS, FQNEAQ. Together with reference TRBV7-8 and TRBJ2-3, the CDR3 gives the full variable domain: GAGVSQSPRYKVAKRGQDVALRCDPISGHVSLFWYQQALGQGPEFLTYFQNEAQLDKSGLPSDRFFAERPEGSVSTLKIQRTQQEDSAVYLCASSLKAQRGGGTDTQYFGPGTRLTVL.

This clonotype came up a few times. V gene TRBV19 combines with J gene TRBJ1-5; D is uncertain. CDR1 and CDR2 (germline): LNHDA, SQIVND (reference sequence). This CDR3 spans 13 amino acids. Trimming stripped 4 bases from V and 2 bases from J, with 6 bases between. For the CDR3, the DNA is TGTGCCAGTAGTAGCCAGGGCAATCAGCCCCAGCATTTT. As protein: CASSSQGNQPQHF.

This clonotype was detected a few times. The rearrangement uses TRBV5-1 and TRBJ2-3, with D unclear. The CDR3 extends over 14 amino acids. V lost 4 bases and J 4 bases, leaving 13 bases between the germline ends. Germline CDR1 and CDR2: SGHRS and YFSETQ. CDR3 nucleotide sequence: TGCGCCAGCAGCCTTGCTTCGACGGCAGATACGCAGTATTTT. Translation gives CASSLASTADTQYF.

This clonotype has just a few counts. The chain combines TRBV7-9 with TRBJ2-4; no reliable D call. Per the germline V gene, CDR1 is SEHNR and CDR2 is FQNEAQ (reference sequence). The CDR3 runs to 15 residues. Trimming removed 5 bases at V and 0 bases at J, with 11 bases between. The CDR3, as DNA: TGTGCCAGCAGCCCTCGGACCGAAGCCAAAAACATTCAGTACTTC. Amino acid sequence: CASSPRTEAKNIQYF.

This clonotype was counted ten times or more. The chain joins TRBV7-2 to TRBJ2-3; 11 bases are shared with TRBD2. There are 16 residues in the CDR3. The germline V gene has CDR1 SGHTA and CDR2 FQGNSA. The V segment lost 4 bases and the J segment 2 bases; nucleotides outside the gene matches: 5. CDR3 region: CASSSLAGGHTDTQYF. In DNA form, the CDR3 reads TGTGCCAGCAGCTCTCTAGCGGGGGGTCACACAGATACGCAGTATTTT. The variable domain in full, with the rest retrieved from reference TRBV7-2 and TRBJ2-3, is GAGVSQSPSNKVTEKGKDVELRCDPISGHTALYWYRQSLGQGLEFLIYFQGNSAPDKSGLPSDRFSAERTGGSVSTLTIQRTQQEDSAVYLCASSSLAGGHTDTQYFGPGTRLTVL.

The chain has TRBV27 and TRBJ2-3; TRBD1 might be the D (5 bases). CDR1 MNHEY and CDR2 SMNVEV come from the germline V gene (reference sequence). This CDR3 comprises 15 residues. Trimming stripped 7 bases from V and 0 bases from J, with 14 bases between. CDR3 in amino acids: CASTSGHLSTDTQYF. CDR3 DNA: TGTGCCAGCACCTCTGGACACCTAAGCACAGATACGCAGTATTTT.

This clonotype was seen a few times. This rearrangement joins TRBV7-3 to TRBJ2-2, with 11 nucleotides matching TRBD1. J was trimmed by 5 bases and V by 0 bases; bases with no gene match: 8. In germline, CDR1 is SGHTA, CDR2 FQGTGA. The CDR3 has 18 residues. As DNA, the CDR3 is TGTGCCAGCAGCTTAACAAACTTCCGGGACAGGGGGACCGGGGAGCTGTTTTTT. It encodes CASSLTNFRDRGTGELFF.

This clonotype has more than one count but fewer than ten. V is TRBV7-2 and J is TRBJ2-1; 8 bases fit TRBD2. Germline-derived CDR1 and CDR2 are SGHTA and FQGNSA. V lost 1 base, J lost 4 bases, and 6 bases stayed unmatched. The CDR3 consists of 16 residues. The CDR3 sequence is CASSLVAGGGYNEQFF. In DNA form, the CDR3 reads TGTGCCAGCAGCTTAGTGGCGGGGGGCGGGTACAATGAGCAGTTCTTC.

The rearrangement uses TRBV7-3 and TRBJ2-5, with 13 bases that match TRBD2. This CDR3 is built from 16 residues. The junction had 5 bases not matched to a gene; V was cut back by 5 bases and J by 2 bases. CDR1 SGHTA and CDR2 FQGTGA come from the germline V gene. CDR3 bases: TGTGCCAGCAGCCGACTAGCGGGGGGCTCGCAAGAGACCCAGTACTTC. Residues: CASSRLAGGSQETQYF.

The chain is built from TRBV14 and TRBJ2-3, with D possibly matching TRBD2 (6 bases). Germline V gene sequence: CDR1 SGHDN, CDR2 FVKESK. The CDR3 is made up of 15 amino acids. Trimming left V 6 bases short and J 4 bases short, with 17 bases between. The DNA of the CDR3 is TGTGCCAGCAGTGAGGGACCTTGGGAGGCAGATACGCAGTATTTT. Its protein is CASSEGPWEADTQYF.

This clonotype has ten or more counts. The V and J genes are TRBV5-6 and TRBJ2-3; D tentatively fits TRBD1 or TRBD2 (5 bases each). The V and J ends lost 2 bases and 0 bases respectively, with 13 bases between them. The CDR3 consists of 16 residues. CDR1 is SGHDT and CDR2 is YYEEEE in the germline V gene. CDR3: CASSFSGRVSTDTQYF. In DNA form, the CDR3 reads TGTGCCAGCAGCTTCTCGGGACGGGTGAGCACAGATACGCAGTATTTT.

This clonotype was found many times. This chain connects TRBV29-1 to TRBJ1-2; no clear D. The CDR3 runs 13 residues. V was trimmed by 1 base and J by 0 bases, leaving 6 bases between them. Germline CDR1 SQVTM, CDR2 ANQGSEA. The CDR3 protein is CSVEARSNYGYTF. The CDR3 bases are TGCAGCGTTGAAGCACGGTCTAACTATGGCTACACCTTC.